Following are 20 T cell receptor beta chains from one sample sequenced in a study of T cell responses to AZD1222 COVID-19 vaccine. The data were produced by immunoSEQ multiplex PCR, yet TCRdb's version contains in-frame clones alone and is incomplete. The table lists about 180,000 clones, around 90% of them singletons. The sample consisted of peripheral blood, taken 28 days after the second AZD1222 dose. The receptors derive from an adult who received the AZD1222 COVID-19 vaccine.

The J gene is TRBJ2-1, the V gene TRBV10-3; D uncertain. The CDR3 runs to 12 residues. Germline V CDR1 and CDR2: ENHRY, SYGVKD. Trimming left V 3 bases short and J 9 bases short, with 9 bases between. The CDR3 nucleotides read TGTGCCATCAGTGACAGGTCCAGTGAGCAGTTCTTC. This sequence encodes CAISDRSSEQFF.

V is TRBV7-8 and J is TRBJ2-5; tentatively, D is TRBD1 or TRBD2 (5 bases each). Germline V gene lookup returns CDR1 SGHVS and CDR2 FQNEAQ. V lost 6 bases to trimming and J lost 8 bases, with 19 bases between them. The CDR3 length is 14 residues. The CDR3 sequence: CASSFRDGVDTQYF. For the CDR3, the DNA is TGTGCCAGCAGTTTCCGGGACGGGGTGGATACCCAGTACTTC.

This clone was detected once. The genes are TRBV11-2 and TRBJ2-7, with a tentative D call TRBD2 (6 bases). V lost 5 bases, J lost 3 bases, and 14 bases lay in between. The CDR3 runs 14 residues. Germline values: CDR1 SGHAT, CDR2 FQNNGV. The CDR3 DNA follows: TGTGCCAGCAGCAACCGGAGGGAAGGCTACGAGCAGTACTTC. It translates to CASSNRREGYEQYF.

The CDR3 sequence is CASGQSGRNEQFF. In DNA form, the CDR3 reads TGTGCTAGTGGCCAAAGCGGGAGAAATGAGCAGTTCTTC. V gene TRBV12-5 combines with J gene TRBJ2-1; 8 bases are a match to TRBD2. After removal of 6 bases from V and 7 bases from J, the junction contained 5 bases not matched to a gene. Germline CDR1 LGHNT, CDR2 FRNRAP. This CDR3 contains 13 residues.

The gene calls are TRBV6-2 or TRBV6-3 and TRBJ2-7; D is perhaps TRBD1 (5 bases). Trimming shortened V by 5 bases and J by 0 bases, and 11 bases separated the two germline ends. The CDR3 covers 14 residues. Looked up from germline, CDR1 is MNHEY and CDR2 is SVGEGT. CDR3 sequence (DNA): TGTGCCAGCAGTATTCAGGGAAGCTCCTACGAGCAGTACTTC. Amino acids: CASSIQGSSYEQYF.

The CDR3 spells CASRNRDRGFYQPQHF. CDR3 nucleotide sequence: TGTGCCAGTAGGAACCGGGACAGGGGTTTTTATCAGCCCCAGCATTTT. The chain joins TRBV19 to TRBJ1-5, with 10 bases identical to TRBD1. Per germline, CDR1 LNHDA and CDR2 SQIVND (reference sequence). This CDR3 region has 16 residues. V shed 6 bases, J shed 5 bases, and the junction held 10 bases outside the gene matches.

V gene TRBV7-8 combines with J gene TRBJ1-5; possibly TRBD1 for D (5 bases). Looked up from germline, CDR1 is SGHVS and CDR2 is FQNEAQ. Between the trimmed V and J ends, which lost 5 bases and 4 bases, there was a span of 9 bases. The length of the CDR3 is 13 residues. The CDR3 loop is CASSRQPNQPQHF. CDR3 nucleotide sequence: TGTGCCAGCAGCCGACAGCCGAATCAGCCCCAGCATTTT.

The chain uses TRBV4-2 and TRBJ2-4, with TRBD1 identical over 10 bases. V shed 6 bases, J shed 8 bases, and the junction held 7 bases outside the gene matches. This CDR3 has 14 residues. In germline, CDR1 is LGHNA, CDR2 YNFKEQ. In nucleotides, the CDR3 is TGTGCCAGCAGATGGGGGACAGGGGCTGACATTCAGTACTTC. Translation: CASRWGTGADIQYF.

The genes are TRBV13 and TRBJ1-1; D is unresolved. CDR1 and CDR2 from the germline V gene are PRHDT and FYEKMQ (reference sequence). Between the trimmed V and J ends, which lost 0 bases and 5 bases, there was a span of 13 bases. CDR3 length: 15 amino acids. CDR3 sequence reads: CASSLGGFRGTEAFF. The CDR3, as DNA: TGTGCCAGCAGCTTAGGGGGTTTCAGAGGGACTGAAGCTTTCTTT. Based on the CDR3 plus reference TRBV13 and TRBJ1-1, the full variable domain is AAGVIQSPRHLIKEKRETATLKCYPIPRHDTVYWYQQGPGQDPQFLISFYEKMQSDKGSIPDRFSAQQFSDYHSELNMSSLELGDSALYFCASSLGGFRGTEAFFGQGTRLTVV.

This clone appeared a single time. This chain connects TRBV9 to TRBJ2-1; 13 nucleotides match TRBD2. Germline assignment: CDR1 SGDLS and CDR2 YYNGEE. The CDR3 is made up of 16 amino acids. Trimming cost V 4 bases and J 8 bases; bases outside gene matches: 9. The chain's CDR3 is CASSRITSGRAHEQFF. The DNA of the CDR3 is TGTGCCAGCAGCCGGATTACTAGCGGGAGGGCCCATGAGCAGTTCTTC.

This chain joins TRBV7-2 and TRBJ2-7; 10 positions match TRBD2. V shed 5 bases, J shed 6 bases, and the junction held 7 bases outside the gene matches. The CDR3 contains 14 residues. Per germline, CDR1 SGHTA and CDR2 FQGNSA. The CDR3, as DNA: TGTGCCAGCAGCACAAATCTAGCGGGGGTCGAGCAGTACTTC. Protein sequence: CASSTNLAGVEQYF.

The rearrangement uses TRBV15 and TRBJ2-5, with unresolved D. This CDR3 region has 14 residues. Germline V gives CDR1 LNHNV, CDR2 YYDKDF (reference sequence). Trimming shortened V by 5 bases and J by 4 bases, and 14 bases separated the two germline ends. The CDR3 nucleotides read TGTGCCACCAGCTTCGGAACCCGGCGAGAGACCCAGTACTTC. Amino acid sequence: CATSFGTRRETQYF. The full variable domain, in which reference TRBV15 and TRBJ2-5 provide the parts outside the CDR3, is DAMVIQNPRYQVTQFGKPVTLSCSQTLNHNVMYWYQQKSSQAPKLLFHYYDKDFNNEADTPDNFQSRRPNTSFCFLDIRSPGLGDTAMYLCATSFGTRRETQYFGPGTRLLVL.

The rearrangement uses TRBV11-2 and TRBJ1-5; the D is unclear. V was cut by 5 bases and J by 0 bases, with 17 bases left in between. Germline assignment: CDR1 SGHAT and CDR2 FQNNGV. The CDR3 covers 17 residues. DNA for the CDR3: TGTGCCAGCAGCCAAGACCCCGGGCAGACTAGCAATCAGCCCCAGCATTTT. Translating it yields CASSQDPGQTSNQPQHF.

This clone was found once. The J gene is TRBJ2-6, the V gene TRBV2, with TRBD2 as a possible D gene (5 bases). The CDR3 has 15 amino acids. Germline assignment: CDR1 SNHLY and CDR2 FYNNEI. With 7 bases removed from V and 1 base from J, the gap between germline ends came to 11 bases. Here the CDR3 DNA reads TGTGCCAGCAAGGGAGATACTTCTGGGGCCAACGTCCTGACTTTC. Its translation is CASKGDTSGANVLTF.

With regard to this clone: This sample includes further DNA sequences coding for the same CDR3. J is TRBJ1-1 and V is TRBV28; 8 bases match TRBD1. V shed 5 bases and J 5 bases; nucleotides not matched to a gene: 4. The CDR3 contains 13 residues. CDR1 is MDHEN, CDR2 SYDVKM, per germline. The CDR3 coding sequence is TGTGCCAGCAGTCTGCAGGGGGCAACTGAAGCTTTCTTT. This translates into CASSLQGATEAFF.

In its sample, this clone was seen once. This chain uses TRBV7-9 with TRBJ1-1; a weak D match, TRBD1 (5 bases). Germline CDR1 is SEHNR and CDR2 is FQNEAQ (reference sequence). Trimming cost V 8 bases and J 5 bases, with 12 bases left between them. The CDR3 has 12 amino acids. The CDR3 reads CASLEGLTEAFF. In nucleotides, the CDR3 is TGTGCCAGCTTAGAGGGGCTTACTGAAGCTTTCTTT.

The chain combines TRBV11-3 with TRBJ2-1, with 10 positions matching TRBD2. Germline-derived CDR1 and CDR2 are SGHNT and YENEEA. The CDR3 runs 16 residues. Losses at the gene ends were 1 base for V and 7 bases for J; bases not matched to a gene: 7. CDR3 sequence: CASSLAQGSGRNEQFF. Here the CDR3 DNA reads TGTGCCAGCAGCTTAGCTCAGGGTAGCGGGAGGAATGAGCAGTTCTTC.

V gene TRBV19 combines with J gene TRBJ2-5; possible D gene TRBD2, 6 bases. The CDR3 has 13 residues. From germline, CDR1 is LNHDA and CDR2 SQIVND (reference sequence). With 2 bases removed from V and 3 bases from J, the gap between germline ends came to 7 bases. The CDR3 is CASSISSEETQYF. DNA for the CDR3: TGTGCCAGTAGTATATCTAGCGAAGAGACCCAGTACTTC.

The chain is built from TRBV7-3 and TRBJ2-3; no definite D call. The CDR3 loop spans 13 amino acids. The germline CDR1 and CDR2 sequences are SGHTA and FQGTGA. V was clipped by 2 bases and J by 6 bases, with 9 bases between them. The CDR3 region is CASSLGQDDTQYF. DNA of the CDR3: TGTGCCAGCAGCTTAGGCCAGGACGATACGCAGTATTTT. The full variable domain, rest sourced from reference TRBV7-3 and TRBJ2-3, is GAGVSQTPSNKVTEKGKYVELRCDPISGHTALYWYRQSLGQGPEFLIYFQGTGAADDSGLPNDRFFAVRPEGSVSTLKIQRTERGDSAVYLCASSLGQDDTQYFGPGTRLTVL.

The chain combines TRBV27 with TRBJ1-1; no definite D call. This CDR3 region has 13 residues. Germline-derived CDR1 and CDR2 are MNHEY and SMNVEV (reference sequence). Trimming cost V 5 bases and J 2 bases, with 9 bases left between them. The CDR3 region is CASSPGYNTEAFF. The DNA of the CDR3 is TGTGCCAGCAGTCCCGGATACAACACTGAAGCTTTCTTT.